One sample yielded the 11 T cell receptor beta chains listed below, sequenced in a study of blood T cells in healthy people across ages. Through a sample-barcoded 5' primer and a J-beta primer mix, a second PCR was run for roughly 6 to 11 cycles. Via MiXCR, TCRdb re-called the 5' RACE reads, giving one row per CDR3 protein. The table has approximately 800,000 distinct CDR3 sequences, just over 55% seen once. Sequenced: blood. These receptors were collected from a man in his forties in good health.

The V gene is TRBV7-6, the J gene TRBJ2-1; D is possibly TRBD2 (6 bases). The CDR3 is 17 residues long. V lost 2 bases and J lost 4, with 18 bases in between. The germline gives CDR1 SGHVS, CDR2 FNYEAQ. CDR3 amino acids: CASSLSGAVGGYNEQFF. The CDR3 DNA reads as TGTGCCAGCAGCTTATCGGGTGCGGTGGGGGGATACAATGAGCAGTTCTTC.

In its sample, this clonotype was seen many times. This chain uses TRBV15 with TRBJ1-2; D uncertain. The germline V and J ends were trimmed by 5 bases and 6 bases, with 19 bases remaining between them. Germline CDR1 and CDR2: LNHNV and YYDKDF (reference sequence). The CDR3 sequence is 15 residues long. CDR3 sequence: CATSFSRSGPNGYTF. As DNA, the CDR3 is TGTGCCACCAGCTTCAGCCGGTCAGGCCCAAATGGCTACACCTTC.

This clonotype was observed a handful of times. The chain combines TRBV3-1 with TRBJ2-5, with D perhaps TRBD2 (6 bases). Trimming removed 4 bases from V and 4 bases from J, with 16 bases in between. This CDR3 region has 15 residues. Looked up from germline, CDR1 is LGHDT and CDR2 is YNNKEL (reference sequence). The CDR3 loop reads CASSREGGTGETQYF. The CDR3 nucleotides read TGTGCCAGCAGCCGAGAAGGAGGGACCGGAGAGACCCAGTACTTC.

CDR3 coding DNA: TGTGCCAGCGGTCCATCCTCAGACATTCAGTACTTC. It encodes CASGPSSDIQYF. The gene calls are TRBV6-5 and TRBJ2-4; D remains unclear. Trimming removed 8 bases at V and 8 bases at J, with 13 bases between. Germline V gene lookup returns CDR1 MNHEY and CDR2 SVGAGI. The CDR3 is 12 amino acids.

V gene TRBV7-2 combines with J gene TRBJ2-5; TRBD1 is a possible D gene (7 bases). Trimming cost V 5 bases and J 7 bases, with 17 bases left between them. CDR1 is SGHTA, CDR2 FQGNSA, per germline. This CDR3 is 14 amino acids long. CDR3 in amino acids: CASSLTGLGGTQYF. CDR3 in DNA: TGTGCCAGCAGCCTGACAGGGCTGGGGGGGACCCAGTACTTC.

V and J are TRBV6-6 and TRBJ2-5; 7 bases line up with TRBD1. Trimming removed 2 bases from V and 11 bases from J; junction bases left unmatched: 11. The length of the CDR3 is 14 residues. The germline CDR1 and CDR2 sequences are MNHNY and SVGAGI (reference sequence). The CDR3: CASSYLDRFNEQYF. The CDR3 coding sequence is TGTGCCAGCAGTTACCTGGACAGGTTCAATGAGCAGTACTTC.

This clonotype came up a few times. This chain uses TRBV28 with TRBJ2-7, with D perhaps matching TRBD1 (6 bases). Trimming took 2 bases from V and 3 from J, leaving 11 bases between them. CDR3 length: 14 amino acids. Per the germline V gene, CDR1 is MDHEN and CDR2 is SYDVKM. The CDR3 protein is CASSLGGKSYEQYF. As DNA, the CDR3 is TGTGCCAGCAGTTTAGGGGGCAAGAGCTACGAGCAGTACTTC.

This sequence joins TRBV28 and TRBJ1-2; 7 bases fit TRBD1. The CDR3 extends over 15 amino acids. Germline V lookup: CDR1 MDHEN, CDR2 SYDVKM. Germline trimming cut 7 bases from V and 4 bases from J; bases unmatched to any gene: 12. The CDR3 DNA sequence: TGTGCCAGCATCTCCTCACCGGGACAGACCTATGGCTACACCTTC. Translated: CASISSPGQTYGYTF.

CDR3 sequence: CASSTLRQGQETQYF. The CDR3 nucleotides read TGTGCCAGCAGCACCCTCAGGCAGGGACAAGAGACCCAGTACTTC. The chain carries TRBV28 and TRBJ2-5; D might be TRBD1 (5 bases). V was clipped by 6 bases and J by 2 bases, with 16 bases between them. The CDR3 sequence is 15 residues long. Germline V gene sequence: CDR1 MDHEN, CDR2 SYDVKM.

The rearrangement links TRBV12-3 or TRBV12-4 to TRBJ1-4; D unclear. Trimming took 8 bases from V and 0 from J, leaving 7 bases between them. CDR3 length equals 13 residues. The CDR3 region has the DNA TGTGCCAGCCATTCGGCAACTAATGAAAAACTGTTTTTT. It yields the protein CASHSATNEKLFF.

This clonotype was recorded only once. A junction boundary mismatches the germline segment, possibly from a read error. The chain recombines TRBV11-3 with TRBJ2-2, with TRBD1 as a possible D gene (5 bases). Germline V lookup: CDR1 SGHNT, CDR2 YENEEA. The CDR3 totals 15 residues. Here the CDR3 reads CVSSLDLGPTGELFF. DNA of the CDR3: TGTGTCAGCAGCTTAGATCTGGGGCCCACCGGGGAGCTGTTTTTT.